This entry lists 2 T cell receptor beta chains sequenced from one sample in a study of shared clonotypes between healthy human individuals. Repertoires were generated with immunoSEQ multiplex PCR, while TCRdb's copy carries only in-frame clones and drops some. This sample has 650,000 to 800,000 clones, with just under 75% found just once. The sample taken for sequencing was memory CD4+ T cells sorted from blood. Subset meaning: CD45RA-negative fraction. The receptor set was obtained from a woman aged 30 to 39 in good health.

This clone was detected only a few times. The chain is built from TRBV27 and TRBJ2-7; TRBD2 aligns across 8 bases. CDR3 size: 15 residues. Germline V CDR1 and CDR2: MNHEY, SMNVEV (reference sequence). After removal of 5 bases from V and 4 bases from J, the junction contained 10 bases not matched to a gene. The CDR3 protein is CASSKRAAGEYEQYF. DNA of the CDR3: TGTGCCAGCAGTAAACGGGCAGCGGGAGAGTACGAGCAGTACTTC.

The chain is built from TRBV7-8 and TRBJ1-2, with 11 bases identical to TRBD1. Unmatched junction bases numbered 4, after V lost 6 bases and J lost 4 bases. Germline CDR1 and CDR2: SGHVS and FQNEAQ. The CDR3 has 14 residues. The CDR3 sequence is CASRGQGAVYGYTF. The DNA for the CDR3 is TGTGCCAGCAGAGGACAGGGGGCTGTCTATGGCTACACCTTC.